This T cell receptor beta chain was observed in a study of blood T cell repertoires in COVID-19. Across the whole study: Italy, Spain and the United States were the sources of the convalescent and acute COVID-19 samples.

The CDR3 extends over 15 amino acids. V dropped 4 bases and J dropped 2; count of bases not matched to a gene: 9. CDR1 SGHNT and CDR2 YYREEE come from the germline V gene (reference sequence). This clone was detected only once. In the source study's methods: Reference gene primer amplification gave nucleated cell count estimates. The method was immunoSEQ multiplex PCR; TCRdb's version includes in-frame clones alone and lacks a portion of them. V, J and clone size derive from that table, while D and trimming were established from the DNA sequence. The table lists just under 350,000 clones, about 90% of them singletons.

The chain combines TRBV5-4 with TRBJ2-7; 7 bases map to TRBD1. This clonotype was sampled from a woman aged 18-35 years who had recovered from COVID-19. Sample: peripheral blood. The CDR3 sequence is CASSPAPGQTYEQYV. In DNA, the CDR3 is TGTGCCAGCAGCCCGGCTCCGGGACAGACCTACGAGCAGTACGTC.